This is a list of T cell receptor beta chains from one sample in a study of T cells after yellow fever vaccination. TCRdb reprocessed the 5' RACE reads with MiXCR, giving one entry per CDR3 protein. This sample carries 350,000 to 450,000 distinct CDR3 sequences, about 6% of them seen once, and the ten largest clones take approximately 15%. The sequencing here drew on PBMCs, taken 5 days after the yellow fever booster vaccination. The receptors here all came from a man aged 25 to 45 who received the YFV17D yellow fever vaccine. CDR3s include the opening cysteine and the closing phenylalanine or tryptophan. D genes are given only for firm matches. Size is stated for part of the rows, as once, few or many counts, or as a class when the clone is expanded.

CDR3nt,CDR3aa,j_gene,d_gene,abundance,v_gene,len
TGCGCCAGCAGCACCGCCCCCGACACAGATACGCAGTATTTT,CASSTAPDTDTQYF,TRBJ2-3,NA,NA,TRBV5-1,14
TGCAGTGCTAGAGCGACTAGCGGAATCACAGATACGCAGTATTTT,CSARATSGITDTQYF,TRBJ2-3,TRBD2,few,TRBV20-1,15
TGTGCCGCAGCTACGGGAGAGGCCTACGAGCAGTACTTC,CAAATGEAYEQYF,TRBJ2-7,NA,NA,TRBV15,13
TGTGCCAGCAGTTTATCCTTACAGGGATTTAGGCTCTATGGCTACACCTTC,CASSLSLQGFRLYGYTF,TRBJ1-2,NA,few,TRBV27,17
TGTGCCAGCAGCCCGACGGTCGAGACCCAGTACTTC,CASSPTVETQYF,TRBJ2-5,NA,NA,TRBV7-6,12
TGCAGTGCTAGTATTTCGGGACGTAAAACCTACACCTTC,CSASISGRKTYTF,TRBJ1-2,NA,many,TRBV20-1,13
TGTGCCAGCATCCTACAGGGTCTCCAAGAGACCCAGTACTTC,CASILQGLQETQYF,TRBJ2-5,NA,NA,TRBV5-6,14
TGCAGTGCTCCTCTCCGCCCCGGACAGGGGGCGGAGGGCTATGGCTACACCTTC,CSAPLRPGQGAEGYGYTF,TRBJ1-2,TRBD1,NA,TRBV20-1,18
TGTGCCAGCAGCGCGCTTTCCCCGACTAGCGGGATGGAAGATACGCAGCATTTT,CASSALSPTSGMEDTQHF,TRBJ1-5,NA,NA,TRBV9,18
TGCGCCAGCAGCCAAGATCTTGTAGCGGTCTCCTACAATGAGCAGTTCTTC,CASSQDLVAVSYNEQFF,TRBJ2-1,NA,few,TRBV4-3,17
TGTGCCAGCTCACCACTGACCGGTGCGGGGGGCACTGAAGCTTTCTTT,CASSPLTGAGGTEAFF,TRBJ1-1,NA,NA,TRBV18,16
TGCGCCAGCAGCTCCTCCGGGACTAGCGTACTCACCGGGGAGCTGTTTTTT,CASSSSGTSVLTGELFF,TRBJ2-2,TRBD2,NA,TRBV5-1,17
TGCGCCAGCAGCATAACCGGGACGGCACAGACCCAGTACTTC,CASSITGTAQTQYF,TRBJ2-5,NA,NA,TRBV5-1,14
TGTGCCAGCAGCTTAGGAGGACGTCAGGGCGAACGAGATACGCAGTATTTT,CASSLGGRQGERDTQYF,TRBJ2-3,NA,NA,TRBV7-3,17
TGCAGTGCTAGATCCCAGGGGCGAACGGCGGGGGAGCTGTTTTTT,CSARSQGRTAGELFF,TRBJ2-2,NA,few,TRBV20-1,15
TGTGCCAGCAGCTTCTTCCCCTGGGTTAGCGGGGTGCTAGCCAAAAACATTCAGTACTTC,CASSFFPWVSGVLAKNIQYF,TRBJ2-4,TRBD2,many,TRBV11-2,20
TGCGCCAGCAGCTATCTTACGGGCCCCTACGAGCAGTACTTC,CASSYLTGPYEQYF,TRBJ2-7,NA,NA,TRBV5-1,14
TGCGCCAGCAGCCCCCCGGGACAAGCCTACGAGCAGTACTTC,CASSPPGQAYEQYF,TRBJ2-7,NA,many,TRBV5-1,14
TGTGCCAGCAGCTTGAGTGGGACAGGGGGTTCACCCCTCCACTTT,CASSLSGTGGSPLHF,TRBJ1-6,TRBD1,NA,TRBV5-4,15
TGCGCCAGCAGCTTGTTGGGGGCTGAAGATACGCAGTATTTT,CASSLLGAEDTQYF,TRBJ2-3,NA,many,TRBV5-1,14
TGTGCCAGCACCATCCGGGAGGGGGCAACCGGGGAGCTGTTTTTT,CASTIREGATGELFF,TRBJ2-2,NA,NA,TRBV7-8,15
TGTGCCAGCAGCGTAGGATTGGGGAGCTCCTACAATGAGCAGTTCTTC,CASSVGLGSSYNEQFF,TRBJ2-1,NA,few,TRBV9,16
TGTGCCAGTAGTAGCGGACAAACCTACGAGCAGTACTTC,CASSSGQTYEQYF,TRBJ2-7,NA,many,TRBV19,13
TGTGCCAGCAGCTCGCTCGGGACTAGCGGGCAGTTCTTC,CASSSLGTSGQFF,TRBJ2-1,TRBD2,NA,TRBV7-8,13
TGTGCCAGCAGCCTTCTAGCGGGCCCCCTCTACGAGCAGTACTTC,CASSLLAGPLYEQYF,TRBJ2-7,TRBD2,many,TRBV27,15
TGTGCCAGCAGCTCCTTCACGGACGTACAAGAGACCCAGTACTTC,CASSSFTDVQETQYF,TRBJ2-5,NA,many,TRBV7-3,15
TGTGCCAGCAGTTTGGGAGGGATGGGGACCCAGTACTTC,CASSLGGMGTQYF,TRBJ2-5,TRBD2,many,TRBV27,13
TGTGCCAGCAGTGACTCCGGCGCCTACGAGCAGTACTTC,CASSDSGAYEQYF,TRBJ2-7,NA,many,TRBV25-1,13
TGTGCCAGCAGCTCGAGCGGGACCCCAGATACGCAGTATTTT,CASSSSGTPDTQYF,TRBJ2-3,TRBD2,many,TRBV7-2,14
TGTGCCAGCAGTTACTCCCGGACCCGAGGAGGAGAGACCCAGTACTTC,CASSYSRTRGGETQYF,TRBJ2-5,NA,NA,TRBV6-2/TRBV6-3,16
TGTGCCAGCAGTTTAGGCGGGACAGGGGGCACTGAAGCTTTCTTT,CASSLGGTGGTEAFF,TRBJ1-1,TRBD1,many,TRBV12-3/TRBV12-4,15
TGCAGTGCTAGAGACCCTCGGACTAGCGGGAATAAAGAGACCCAGTACTTC,CSARDPRTSGNKETQYF,TRBJ2-5,TRBD2,NA,TRBV20-1,17
TGTGCCAGCAGCCCTCGGACAGACTATGGCTACACCTTC,CASSPRTDYGYTF,TRBJ1-2,NA,many,TRBV7-2,13
TGTGCCAGCAGTCTACAGGGGGCGGGCAATGAGCAGTTCTTC,CASSLQGAGNEQFF,TRBJ2-1,TRBD1,many,TRBV27,14
TGTGCCAGCAGTGGGCCTGAAGGGGCCCGTATCGTCCTGACTTTC,CASSGPEGARIVLTF,TRBJ2-6,NA,few,TRBV25-1,15
TGTGCCAGCTCGCCAGGAGGGGCTGGTGATTCACCCCTCCACTTT,CASSPGGAGDSPLHF,TRBJ1-6,NA,NA,TRBV18,15
TGTGCCAGCCTGTCCGGGGGGCACAGCTCCCTTAACTATGGCTACACCTTC,CASLSGGHSSLNYGYTF,TRBJ1-2,NA,few,TRBV6-9,17
TGCGCCAGCAGCTCGGGGGGGACTAGCGGGAGGCCCACAGATACGCAGTATTTT,CASSSGGTSGRPTDTQYF,TRBJ2-3,TRBD2,few,TRBV5-1,18
TGTGCCAGCAGTTCTCCCGCCGCACGTCCTGTTGAGCAGTTCTTC,CASSSPAARPVEQFF,TRBJ2-1,NA,NA,TRBV28,15
TGTGCCAGCTCACCACTCGGAAAGTCCTACAATGAGCAGTTCTTC,CASSPLGKSYNEQFF,TRBJ2-1,NA,many,TRBV18,15
TGTGCCAGCAGCCCAAGTATGGGTCTGTATGGCTACACCTTC,CASSPSMGLYGYTF,TRBJ1-2,NA,NA,TRBV7-2,14
TGCAGTGCCCTAGCGGGAGAAGGGGAGACCCAGTACTTC,CSALAGEGETQYF,TRBJ2-5,TRBD2,NA,TRBV20-1,13
TGCAGTGCTACCGACAGGGGTCAGGGGGACACTGAAGCTTTCTTT,CSATDRGQGDTEAFF,TRBJ1-1,TRBD1,few,TRBV20-1,15
TGCGCCTCAACCCTAGGGAGGGTCGGAGAGACCCAGTACTTC,CASTLGRVGETQYF,TRBJ2-5,TRBD2,many,TRBV5-1,14
TGTGCCAGCAGCACGAGGGGAGTTAAGACCCAGTACTTC,CASSTRGVKTQYF,TRBJ2-5,NA,NA,TRBV6-1,13
TGTGCCACCAGTAGGTCAGGTTACAATGAGCAGTTCTTC,CATSRSGYNEQFF,TRBJ2-1,NA,many,TRBV24-1,13
TGTGCTAGTGCCCACCACGGGGAGCTGTTTTTT,CASAHHGELFF,TRBJ2-2,NA,NA,TRBV12-5,11
TGCAGTGCTAGACCCCCGTTGGGCCCACCTGGGGCCAACGTCCTGACTTTC,CSARPPLGPPGANVLTF,TRBJ2-6,NA,NA,TRBV20-1,17
TGTGCCAGCAGCCAATCCGGGACAGGGATACTCACTGAAGCTTTCTTT,CASSQSGTGILTEAFF,TRBJ1-1,TRBD1,NA,TRBV16,16
TGCAGTGCTCCGCCTATAGCGGGAGGAGTCTACAATGAGCAGTTCTTC,CSAPPIAGGVYNEQFF,TRBJ2-1,TRBD2,few,TRBV20-1,16
TGCGCCAGCAGCCAGTTCCCGCAGTCGGCTAGCACAGATACGCAGTATTTT,CASSQFPQSASTDTQYF,TRBJ2-3,NA,many,TRBV4-3,17
TGTGCCAGCAGCCAAGCGGTCCTACACCAGAGCGAGCAGTACTTC,CASSQAVLHQSEQYF,TRBJ2-7,NA,many,TRBV3-1,15
TGTGCCAGCAACTTGGTAATAACAGGCACAGATACGCAGTATTTT,CASNLVITGTDTQYF,TRBJ2-3,NA,NA,TRBV5-6,15
TGTGCCACCAGTGAAGGACTAGCGGGGAACTACAATGAGCAGTTCTTC,CATSEGLAGNYNEQFF,TRBJ2-1,TRBD2,NA,TRBV24-1,16
TGTGCCAGCAGCCGATTGAGAAGGACTAGCGGACGGGATGAGCAGTTCTTC,CASSRLRRTSGRDEQFF,TRBJ2-1,TRBD2,many,TRBV14,17
TGCAGTGCTAGAGATCCCTTGACAGGGAATAATGAGCAGTTCTTC,CSARDPLTGNNEQFF,TRBJ2-1,TRBD1,many,TRBV20-1,15
TGTGCCAGCAGTTACGGACCGAACCCTGAAGCTTTCTTT,CASSYGPNPEAFF,TRBJ1-1,NA,NA,TRBV28,13
TGTGCCAGCAGTTCACCCGGCCGGGGCAGTGCCTACGAGCAGTACTTC,CASSSPGRGSAYEQYF,TRBJ2-7,NA,NA,TRBV28,16
TGCAGTGCTAGCTTGAACACAGATACGCAGTATTTT,CSASLNTDTQYF,TRBJ2-3,NA,NA,TRBV20-1,12